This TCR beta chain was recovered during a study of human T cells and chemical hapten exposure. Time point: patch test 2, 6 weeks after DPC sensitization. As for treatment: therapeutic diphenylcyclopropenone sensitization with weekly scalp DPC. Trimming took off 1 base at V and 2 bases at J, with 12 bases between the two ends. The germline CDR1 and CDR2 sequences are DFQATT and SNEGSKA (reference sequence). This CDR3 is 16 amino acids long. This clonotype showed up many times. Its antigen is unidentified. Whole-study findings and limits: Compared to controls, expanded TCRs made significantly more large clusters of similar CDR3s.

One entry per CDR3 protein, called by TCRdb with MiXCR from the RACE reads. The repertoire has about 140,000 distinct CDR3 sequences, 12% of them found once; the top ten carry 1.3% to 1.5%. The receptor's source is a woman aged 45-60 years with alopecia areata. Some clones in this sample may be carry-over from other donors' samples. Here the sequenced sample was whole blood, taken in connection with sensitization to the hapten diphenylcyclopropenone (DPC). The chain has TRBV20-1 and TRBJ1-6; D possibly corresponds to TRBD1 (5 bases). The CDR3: CSARGKGATYNSPLHF. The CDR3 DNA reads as TGCAGTGCTAGAGGGAAAGGGGCGACCTATAATTCACCCCTCCACTTT.